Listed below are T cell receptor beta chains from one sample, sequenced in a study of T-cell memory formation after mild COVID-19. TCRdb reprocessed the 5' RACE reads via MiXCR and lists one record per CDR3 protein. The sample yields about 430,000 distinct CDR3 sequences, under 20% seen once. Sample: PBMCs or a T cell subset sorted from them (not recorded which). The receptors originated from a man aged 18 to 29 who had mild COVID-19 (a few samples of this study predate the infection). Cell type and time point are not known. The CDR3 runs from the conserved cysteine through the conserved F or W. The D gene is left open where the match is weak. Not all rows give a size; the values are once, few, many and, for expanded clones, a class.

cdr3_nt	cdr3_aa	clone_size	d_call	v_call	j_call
TGTGCCAGCAGCCAATCAGCAGGGCGCCGCACAGATACGCAGTATTTT	CASSQSAGRRTDTQYF	-	-	TRBV16	TRBJ2-3
TGTGCCAGCAGCGAGACAGGGGATCTCTGGGGCTACACCTTC	CASSETGDLWGYTF	few	TRBD1	TRBV9	TRBJ1-2
TGTGCCAGCAGCTCGGGACGGGGGTCTGGGGCCAACGTCCTGACTTTC	CASSSGRGSGANVLTF	few	-	TRBV7-2	TRBJ2-6
TGCGCCAGCAGAAGACAGGCCCAAGAGACCCAGTACTTC	CASRRQAQETQYF	-	-	TRBV5-1	TRBJ2-5
TGTGCAAGCAGTTTAGACAGTCCCTATGGCTACACCTTC	CASSLDSPYGYTF	-	-	TRBV12-3/TRBV12-4	TRBJ1-2
TGTGCCTGGAGCTTGACAGGTAATCAGCCCCAGCATTTT	CAWSLTGNQPQHF	-	-	TRBV30	TRBJ1-5
TGTGCCAGCAGCCCCTGGATCGGGACAGCTAAAAACATTCAGTACTTC	CASSPWIGTAKNIQYF	-	TRBD1	TRBV7-2	TRBJ2-4
TGCGCCAGCAGCCAAGAATTAAGCGGGGCAACAGATACGCAGTATTTT	CASSQELSGATDTQYF	few	TRBD2	TRBV4-3	TRBJ2-3
TGTGCCAGCAGCCCTTGGACAGGGAACCCCTACGAGCAGTACTTC	CASSPWTGNPYEQYF	-	TRBD1	TRBV9	TRBJ2-7
TGTGCCACCAGTGCAGGACAGGGGACCCTCCAAGAGACCCAGTACTTC	CATSAGQGTLQETQYF	few	TRBD1	TRBV24-1	TRBJ2-5
TGTGCCAGCAGCGGCCGGGACAGCAAGTTTAAAAACATTCAGTACTTC	CASSGRDSKFKNIQYF	-	TRBD1	TRBV5-4	TRBJ2-4
TGTGCCAGCAGTTTAGCCCCTTATAGCGGGGACGAGCAGTACTTC	CASSLAPYSGDEQYF	-	TRBD2	TRBV12-3/TRBV12-4	TRBJ2-7
TGTGCCAGCAGCTCACCCTGGTCTGGGGAGCTGTTTTTT	CASSSPWSGELFF	few	-	TRBV7-9	TRBJ2-2
TGTGCCAGCAGCTTACGAGGGGTGAACACTGAAGCTTTCTTT	CASSLRGVNTEAFF	many	-	TRBV12-3/TRBV12-4	TRBJ1-1
TGTGCCAGCAGCTTGAGAGGGGAGTATGGCTACACCTTC	CASSLRGEYGYTF	-	-	TRBV5-6	TRBJ1-2
TGCGCCAGCAGCTCGCTCCAAGGAGAAGAGACCCAGTACTTC	CASSSLQGEETQYF	-	-	TRBV5-1	TRBJ2-5
TGCGCCAGCAGCCACACCAGCCGGGACTGGCCCTACAATGAGCAGTTCTTC	CASSHTSRDWPYNEQFF	-	-	TRBV4-3	TRBJ2-1
TGTGCCAGCAGCTCCCCCGCGGGTAGTCCAGATACGCAGTATTTT	CASSSPAGSPDTQYF	few	-	TRBV6-5	TRBJ2-3
TGTGCCAGCAGCGTAGAGGGTGGAAACACCATATATTTT	CASSVEGGNTIYF	-	-	TRBV9	TRBJ1-3
TGTGCCAGCAGTGAAGGAGCCAGGGCGAGAGGTGAAGCTTTCTTT	CASSEGARARGEAFF	-	-	TRBV6-1	TRBJ1-1
TGTGCCAGCAGCCCCCTGCGCCGGGACGTGGATACGCAGTATTTT	CASSPLRRDVDTQYF	few	-	TRBV7-2	TRBJ2-3
TGTGCCATGGGGCTAGGAGACCCCAATGAGCAGTTCTTC	CAMGLGDPNEQFF	-	-	TRBV10-3	TRBJ2-1
TGTGCCAGCAGCCCCCGACTTACAGCGAACACCGGGGAGCTGTTTTTT	CASSPRLTANTGELFF	few	-	TRBV7-9	TRBJ2-2
TGCGCCAGCAGTGTTTCCGGGTTTACGTACTTC	CASSVSGFTYF	few	-	TRBV10-2	TRBJ2-5
TGCAGCGTTGAAAGTGCCCCCCCTTTCGAGAGTGATACGCAGTATTTT	CSVESAPPFESDTQYF	-	-	TRBV29-1	TRBJ2-3
TGTGCCAGCGAGAACAGGGGGCTTGAATATGGCTACACCTTC	CASENRGLEYGYTF	-	TRBD1	TRBV5-5	TRBJ1-2
TGTGCCACCAGCAGAGTTTCGGGGGTACCAGATACGCAGTATTTT	CATSRVSGVPDTQYF	few	-	TRBV15	TRBJ2-3
TGCGCCAGCAGCCAAGGACAGGGGCCGTACTATGGCTACACCTTC	CASSQGQGPYYGYTF	few	TRBD1	TRBV4-1	TRBJ1-2
TGTGCCAGCAGCGCTCAGAATGAGCAGTTCTTC	CASSAQNEQFF	few	-	TRBV5-6	TRBJ2-1
TGTGCCAGCTCACCATCCTGGACTAAGGAGACCCAGTACTTC	CASSPSWTKETQYF	few	-	TRBV18	TRBJ2-5
TGTGCCAGCAGCTTGCGGGGACAGGCATTCCAAGAGACCCAGTACTTC	CASSLRGQAFQETQYF	few	TRBD1	TRBV7-2	TRBJ2-5
TGCGCCAGCAGGAGCGGGCAAGAGACCCAGTACTTC	CASRSGQETQYF	-	-	TRBV5-1	TRBJ2-5
TGTGCCAGCAGTTTATGGTCCACCGGGGAGCTGTTTTTT	CASSLWSTGELFF	-	-	TRBV27	TRBJ2-2
TGCAGCGGCCGCCGGGACAGGGAATACAATGAGCAGTTCTTC	CSGRRDREYNEQFF	-	TRBD1	TRBV29-1	TRBJ2-1
TGTGCCAGCACCCGGGGACAGACGAACACTGAAGCTTTCTTT	CASTRGQTNTEAFF	-	TRBD1	TRBV2	TRBJ1-1
TGTGCCAGCAGTGATCAATCGGGGAATAGCAATCAGCCCCAGCATTTT	CASSDQSGNSNQPQHF	few	-	TRBV2	TRBJ1-5
TGTGCCAGCAGTTACCCAGCGACTGGCGAAGAAGCTTTCTTT	CASSYPATGEEAFF	few	-	TRBV6-2/TRBV6-3	TRBJ1-1
TGTGCCAGCAGCCAATTACACACAGATACGCAGTATTTT	CASSQLHTDTQYF	-	-	TRBV3-1	TRBJ2-3
TGCGCCAGCACGCAAACGGGACTAGCGGGGGAGACCCAGTACTTC	CASTQTGLAGETQYF	-	TRBD2	TRBV5-1	TRBJ2-5
TGTGCCAGCAGCTTCGGCGGGGATCTGGCAGATACGCAGTATTTT	CASSFGGDLADTQYF	few	-	TRBV11-1	TRBJ2-3
TGTGCCAGCAGCCTAGGACTAGACGCGTACCAAGAGACCCAGTACTTC	CASSLGLDAYQETQYF	-	TRBD2	TRBV6-2/TRBV6-3	TRBJ2-5
TGTGCCAGCAGTCTGCGGGGGTCAAAAGATACGCAGTATTTT	CASSLRGSKDTQYF	-	TRBD2	TRBV28	TRBJ2-3
TGTGCCAGCAGCCCCCGCTGGGGTAGCGGAGACAACCTAAATAGCACAGATACGCAGTATTTT	CASSPRWGSGDNLNSTDTQYF	few	-	TRBV7-3	TRBJ2-3
TGCAGTGCCGCCAAGGGGCCAAGCGGGCCCCAGCATTTT	CSAAKGPSGPQHF	few	-	TRBV20-1	TRBJ1-5
TGCGCCAGCAGCCAGCCTTCTGGGGGAGCGCTTAAAGAGACCCAGTACTTC	CASSQPSGGALKETQYF	few	-	TRBV4-1	TRBJ2-5
TGCGCCAGCAGCTTGGTCCCATCCGGGGGCGTGAACACTGAAGCTTTCTTT	CASSLVPSGGVNTEAFF	few	-	TRBV5-1	TRBJ1-1
TGTGCCAGCAGTGGACAGGGGAGGGGAGGCGAGACCCAGTACTTC	CASSGQGRGGETQYF	few	-	TRBV25-1	TRBJ2-5
TGCGCCAGCAGCCAAGGGGCGGCGCGGGTCTCCTACAATGAGCAGTTCTTC	CASSQGAARVSYNEQFF	-	-	TRBV4-3	TRBJ2-1
TGCAGCGTTGAAGACGTACAGCCAGATACGCAGTATTTT	CSVEDVQPDTQYF	-	-	TRBV29-1	TRBJ2-3
TGTGCCAGCAGCCCCCGGGCAGTTTTAAGCTCCTACGAGCAGTACTTC	CASSPRAVLSSYEQYF	-	-	TRBV9	TRBJ2-7
TGTGCCAGCAGCCAAGAAGGAGGGATGAACACTGAAGCTTTCTTT	CASSQEGGMNTEAFF	-	-	TRBV3-2	TRBJ1-1
TGCGCCAGCAGCAGTGGGGGGGCCCCCCATGAGCAGTTCTTC	CASSSGGAPHEQFF	-	-	TRBV5-1	TRBJ2-1